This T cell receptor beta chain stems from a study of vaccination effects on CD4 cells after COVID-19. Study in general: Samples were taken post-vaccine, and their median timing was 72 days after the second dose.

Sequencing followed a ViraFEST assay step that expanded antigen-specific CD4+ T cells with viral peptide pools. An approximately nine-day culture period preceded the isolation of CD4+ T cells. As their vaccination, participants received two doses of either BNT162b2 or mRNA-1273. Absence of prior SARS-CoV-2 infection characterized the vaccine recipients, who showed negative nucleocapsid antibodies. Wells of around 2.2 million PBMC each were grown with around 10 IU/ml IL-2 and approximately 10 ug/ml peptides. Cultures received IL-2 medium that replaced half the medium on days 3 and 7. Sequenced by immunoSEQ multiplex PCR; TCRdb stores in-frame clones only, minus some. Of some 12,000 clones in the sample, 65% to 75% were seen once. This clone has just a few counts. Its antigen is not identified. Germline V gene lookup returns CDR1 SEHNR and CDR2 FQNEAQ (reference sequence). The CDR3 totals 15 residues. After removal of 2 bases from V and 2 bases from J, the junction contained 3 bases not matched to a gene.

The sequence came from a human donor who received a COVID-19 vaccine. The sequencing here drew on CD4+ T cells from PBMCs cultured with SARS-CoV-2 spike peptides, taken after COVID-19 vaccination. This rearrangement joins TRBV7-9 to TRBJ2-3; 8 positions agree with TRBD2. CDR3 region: CASSLLAGITDTQYF. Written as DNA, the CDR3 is TGTGCCAGCAGCTTATTAGCGGGGATCACAGATACGCAGTATTTT. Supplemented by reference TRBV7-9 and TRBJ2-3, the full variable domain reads DTGVSQNPRHKITKRGQNVTFRCDPISEHNRLYWYRQTLGQGPEFLTYFQNEAQLEKSRLLSDRFSAERPKGSFSTLEIQRTEQGDSAMYLCASSLLAGITDTQYFGPGTRLTVL.